This T cell receptor (beta chain) was recorded in a study of blood T cell repertoires in COVID-19. Looking at the study overall: Samples representing acute and convalescent COVID-19 were sourced from the United States, Italy and Spain.

Per germline, CDR1 GTSNPN and CDR2 SVGIG (reference sequence). The CDR3 has 21 residues. V gave up 2 bases and J gave up 3 bases; unmatched junction bases: 17. Per the study methods: Quantification of nucleated cells was approximated via reference gene primer amplification. Only in-frame clones appear in the TCRdb table, and some are missing; sequencing was by immunoSEQ multiplex PCR. V and J calls and clone size are copied from that table; D and trimming were computed from the DNA. The table includes approximately 220,000 clones, approximately 87% detected once. The chain couples TRBV30 to TRBJ2-3; 16 positions agree with TRBD2. The sequencing sample was made of peripheral blood. The receptor comes from a man aged 60 to 69 who had recovered from COVID-19. The CDR3: CAWSPIPGLAGGPERTDTQYF. In DNA form, the CDR3 reads TGTGCCTGGAGTCCTATACCGGGACTAGCGGGGGGGCCAGAGAGAACAGATACGCAGTATTTT. The whole variable domain, remainder taken from reference TRBV30 and TRBJ2-3, is SQTIHQWPATLVQPVGSPLSLECTVEGTSNPNLYWYRQAAGRGLQLLFYSVGIGQISSEVPQNLSASRPQDRQFILSSKKLLLSDSGFYLCAWSPIPGLAGGPERTDTQYFGPGTRLTVL.